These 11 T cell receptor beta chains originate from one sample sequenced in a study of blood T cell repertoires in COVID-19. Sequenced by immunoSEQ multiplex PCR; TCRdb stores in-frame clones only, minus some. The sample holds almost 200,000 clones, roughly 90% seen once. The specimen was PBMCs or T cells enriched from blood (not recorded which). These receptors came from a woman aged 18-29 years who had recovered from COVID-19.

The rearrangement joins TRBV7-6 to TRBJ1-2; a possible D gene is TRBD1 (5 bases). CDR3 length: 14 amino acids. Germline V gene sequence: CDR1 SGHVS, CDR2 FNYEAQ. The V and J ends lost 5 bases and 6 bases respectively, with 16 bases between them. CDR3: CASSPGRAGHGYTF. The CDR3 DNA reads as TGTGCCAGCAGCCCGGGTAGGGCAGGGCATGGCTACACCTTC.

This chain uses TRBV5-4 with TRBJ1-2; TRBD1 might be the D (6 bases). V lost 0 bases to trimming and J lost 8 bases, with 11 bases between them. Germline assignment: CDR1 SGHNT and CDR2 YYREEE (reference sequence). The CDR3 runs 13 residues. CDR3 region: CASSLGTVGGYTF. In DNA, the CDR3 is TGTGCCAGCAGCTTGGGGACAGTCGGGGGCTACACCTTC.

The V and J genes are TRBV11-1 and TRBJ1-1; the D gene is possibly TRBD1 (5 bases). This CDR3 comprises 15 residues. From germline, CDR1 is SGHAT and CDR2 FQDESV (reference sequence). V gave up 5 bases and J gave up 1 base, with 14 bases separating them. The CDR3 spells CASSLLRVRNTEAFF. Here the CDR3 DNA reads TGTGCCAGCAGCCTACTCAGGGTGAGGAACACTGAAGCTTTCTTT.

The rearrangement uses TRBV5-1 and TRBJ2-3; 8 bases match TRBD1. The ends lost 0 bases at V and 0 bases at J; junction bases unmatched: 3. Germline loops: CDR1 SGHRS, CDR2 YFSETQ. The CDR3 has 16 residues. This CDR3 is CASSLARGPSTDTQYF. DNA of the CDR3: TGCGCCAGCAGCTTGGCCAGGGGGCCTAGCACAGATACGCAGTATTTT. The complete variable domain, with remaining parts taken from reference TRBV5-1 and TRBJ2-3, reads KAGVTQTPRYLIKTRGQQVTLSCSPISGHRSVSWYQQTPGQGLQFLFEYFSETQRNKGNFPGRFSGRQFSNSRSEMNVSTLELGDSALYLCASSLARGPSTDTQYFGPGTRLTVL.

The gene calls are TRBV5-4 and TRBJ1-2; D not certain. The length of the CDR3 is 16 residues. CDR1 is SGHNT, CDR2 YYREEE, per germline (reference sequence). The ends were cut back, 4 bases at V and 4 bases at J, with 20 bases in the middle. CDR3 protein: CASSQTAAAEVYGYTF. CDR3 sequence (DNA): TGTGCCAGCAGCCAAACTGCCGCCGCGGAGGTCTATGGCTACACCTTC.

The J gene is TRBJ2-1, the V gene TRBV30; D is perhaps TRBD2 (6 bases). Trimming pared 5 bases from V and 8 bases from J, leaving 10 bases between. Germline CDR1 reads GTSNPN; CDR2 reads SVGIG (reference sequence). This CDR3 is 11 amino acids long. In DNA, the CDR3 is TGTGCCTGGGACGGCGGGGATGAGCAGTTCTTC. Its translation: CAWDGGDEQFF.

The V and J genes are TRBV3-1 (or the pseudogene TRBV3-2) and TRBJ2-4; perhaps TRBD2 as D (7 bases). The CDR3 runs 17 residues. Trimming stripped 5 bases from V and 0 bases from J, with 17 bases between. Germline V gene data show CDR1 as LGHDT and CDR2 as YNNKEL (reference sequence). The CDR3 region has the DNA TGTGCCAGCAGCAAGGCCGTTGCGGGGGCAGCCAAAAACATTCAGTACTTC. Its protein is CASSKAVAGAAKNIQYF.

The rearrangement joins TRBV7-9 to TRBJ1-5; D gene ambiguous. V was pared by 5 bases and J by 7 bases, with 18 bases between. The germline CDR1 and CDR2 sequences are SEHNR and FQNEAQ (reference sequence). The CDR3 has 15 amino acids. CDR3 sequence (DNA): TGTGCCAGCAGCGCAAGCTCGAGGGATGGACAGCCCCAGCATTTT. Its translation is CASSASSRDGQPQHF.

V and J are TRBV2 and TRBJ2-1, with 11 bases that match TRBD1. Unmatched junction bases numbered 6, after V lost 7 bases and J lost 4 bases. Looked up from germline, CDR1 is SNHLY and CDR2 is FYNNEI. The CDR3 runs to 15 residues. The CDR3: CASTRDRGEYNEQFF. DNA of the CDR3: TGTGCCAGCACCCGGGACAGGGGGGAATACAATGAGCAGTTCTTC.

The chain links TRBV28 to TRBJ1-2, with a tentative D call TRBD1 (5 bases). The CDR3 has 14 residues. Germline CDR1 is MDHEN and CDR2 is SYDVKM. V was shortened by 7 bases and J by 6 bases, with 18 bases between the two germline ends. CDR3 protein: CASTSGPQVDGYTF. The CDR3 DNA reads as TGTGCCAGCACGTCCGGCCCACAGGTGGATGGCTACACCTTC.

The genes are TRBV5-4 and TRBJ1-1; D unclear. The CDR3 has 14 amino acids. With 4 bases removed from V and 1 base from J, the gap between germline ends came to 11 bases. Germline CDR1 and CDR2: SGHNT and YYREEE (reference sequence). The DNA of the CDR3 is TGTGCCAGCAGCCCACTAGGTGAGAACACTGAAGCTTTCTTT. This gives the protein CASSPLGENTEAFF.